This T cell receptor beta chain was sequenced for a study of T-cell memory formation after mild COVID-19. Study-wide background: In these data, TCR clusters were largely donor specific. Study findings and constraints: Pre-infection memory already had some responding clones, implying cross-reactive memory joined.

Trimming at V came to 4 bases and at J to 7 bases, leaving 7 bases not matched to a gene. The CDR3 covers 16 residues. This clonotype appeared a few times. Its antigen is still unknown. Employing constant-segment primers, 5'RACE generated TCR alpha and TCR beta cDNA libraries bearing sample barcodes and UMIs. MiXCR, applied by TCRdb to the 5' RACE reads, yields one record per CDR3 protein. Seen here are over 350,000 distinct CDR3 sequences, approximately 25% observed once, and the top ten hold roughly 8.9%. The specimen sequenced was PBMCs or a T cell subset sorted from them (not recorded which). The rearrangement links TRBV12-3 or TRBV12-4 to TRBJ2-1; 13 positions agree with TRBD2. This receptor was obtained from an adult woman who had mild COVID-19 (a few samples of this study predate the infection). Cell type and time point are not known. The chain's CDR3 is CASSSGTSGIVNEQFF. CDR3 coding DNA: TGTGCCAGCAGTTCCGGGACTAGCGGGATTGTTAATGAGCAGTTCTTC.